Below, 24 T cell receptor beta chains from the same sample are listed, as sequenced in a study of blood T cells in healthy people across ages. The use of a sample-barcoded 5' primer and a J-beta primer mix characterized a second PCR of about 7 to 12 cycles. TCRdb reprocessed the 5' RACE reads via MiXCR and lists one record per CDR3 protein. The profile shows roughly 680,000 distinct CDR3 sequences, more than 40% of them singletons. The sequenced sample consisted of blood. Every receptor here comes from a woman aged 60-75 years in good health.

The V and J genes are TRBV20-1 and TRBJ2-5, with TRBD1 matching over 7 bases. The CDR3 is 13 amino acids. The V gene end was trimmed by 7 bases and the J gene end by 11 bases; junction bases not matched to a gene: 16. Germline values: CDR1 DFQATT, CDR2 SNEGSKA (reference sequence). CDR3 DNA: TGCAGTGTTGATAACCCGACAGGGAATGAGCAGTACTTC. It encodes CSVDNPTGNEQYF.

In this sample, this clonotype turned up a few times. The rearrangement links TRBV29-1 to TRBJ2-5; 8 bases are a match to TRBD1. The germline V gene has CDR1 SQVTM and CDR2 ANQGSEA. CDR3 length: 13 amino acids. The chain's CDR3 is CSAPTGGFGTQYF. The DNA for the CDR3 is TGCAGTGCTCCCACAGGGGGTTTTGGGACCCAGTACTTC.

This clonotype was seen more than once but under ten times. The chain employs TRBV9 and TRBJ1-6; 7 bases agree with TRBD1. Trimming at V came to 7 bases and at J to 8 bases, leaving 6 bases not matched to a gene. Germline loops: CDR1 SGDLS, CDR2 YYNGEE. This CDR3 is built from 13 residues. For the CDR3, the DNA is TGTGCCAGCGACAGGGATGGCTATTCACCCCTCCACTTT. Translation gives CASDRDGYSPLHF.

This clonotype was counted only a few times. This chain joins TRBV14 and TRBJ2-5; 8 bases agree with TRBD2. CDR3 length: 16 amino acids. J gave up 6 bases and V 2 bases, and 11 bases lay outside the gene matches. Germline V gene data show CDR1 as SGHDN and CDR2 as FVKESK. The CDR3 protein is CASSQLPAGVPKTQYF. The DNA for the CDR3 is TGTGCCAGCAGCCAACTTCCAGCGGGAGTACCCAAGACCCAGTACTTC.

This clonotype was seen more than once but under ten times. The rearrangement links TRBV7-9 to TRBJ2-3, with D possibly TRBD2 on 6 matching bases. V lost 3 bases and J 1 base, leaving 14 bases between the germline ends. This CDR3 region has 16 residues. The germline V gene has CDR1 SEHNR and CDR2 FQNEAQ (reference sequence). As DNA, the CDR3 is TGTGCCAGCAGCTTGGCGCGCCCGGGGGGCACAGATACGCAGTATTTT. It yields the protein CASSLARPGGTDTQYF.

The chain links TRBV28 to TRBJ2-7, with a weak D call TRBD2 (5 bases). This CDR3 contains 12 residues. CDR1 is MDHEN and CDR2 is SYDVKM in the germline V gene. With 8 bases removed from V and 6 bases from J, the gap between germline ends came to 14 bases. The DNA of the CDR3 is TGTGCCAGCGCTAGGGTAGCGTTCGAGCAGTACTTC. It is translated as CASARVAFEQYF.

The chain couples TRBV7-2 to TRBJ2-3; D might be TRBD1 or TRBD2, each matching 6 bases. This CDR3 spans 17 amino acids. Germline CDR1 SGHTA, CDR2 FQGNSA. V was shortened by 3 bases and J by 2 bases, with 18 bases between the two germline ends. CDR3 sequence reads: CASSLGGRAGSTDTQYF. The CDR3 bases are TGTGCCAGCAGCTTGGGGGGCAGGGCCGGATCCACAGATACGCAGTATTTT. Using reference TRBV7-2 and TRBJ2-3 for the parts outside the CDR3, the full variable domain is GAGVSQSPSNKVTEKGKDVELRCDPISGHTALYWYRQSLGQGLEFLIYFQGNSAPDKSGLPSDRFSAERTGGSVSTLTIQRTQQEDSAVYLCASSLGGRAGSTDTQYFGPGTRLTVL.

V gene TRBV6-5 combines with J gene TRBJ2-1, with 14 bases aligning to TRBD2. The CDR3 is 15 residues long. Germline loops: CDR1 MNHEY, CDR2 SVGAGI. The V segment lost 6 bases and the J segment 8 bases; nucleotides outside the gene matches: 6. The CDR3 reads CASSQGLAGVYEQFF. CDR3 DNA: TGTGCCAGCAGCCAGGGACTAGCGGGAGTCTATGAGCAGTTCTTC.

This clonotype has a handful of counts. The chain couples TRBV7-2 to TRBJ2-6; D ambiguous. Germline V lookup: CDR1 SGHTA, CDR2 FQGNSA. Between the trimmed V and J ends, which lost 2 bases and 0 bases, there was a span of 5 bases. The CDR3 has 15 residues. CDR3 region: CASSLTHSGANVLTF. In DNA form, the CDR3 reads TGTGCCAGCAGCTTAACACACTCTGGGGCCAACGTCCTGACTTTC.

V gene TRBV12-3 or TRBV12-4 combines with J gene TRBJ1-1, with no clear D. CDR3 size: 10 residues. V lost 8 bases and J lost 5, with 6 bases in between. CDR3 DNA sequence: TGTGCCAGCTGGGATACTGAAGCTTTCTTT. Translation: CASWDTEAFF.

The chain carries TRBV29-1 and TRBJ2-1; TRBD2 agrees at 10 bases. The germline gives CDR1 SQVTM, CDR2 ANQGSEA. After removal of 6 bases from V and 5 bases from J, the junction contained 10 bases not matched to a gene. The length of the CDR3 is 15 residues. The DNA of the CDR3 is TGCAGCGTCATAGGAACGGGACTAGCGAACAATGAGCAGTTCTTC. This encodes CSVIGTGLANNEQFF.

This clonotype was recorded only once. The chain combines TRBV11-2 with TRBJ2-7; 7 positions match TRBD2. Trimming took 3 bases from V and 7 from J; bases not matched to a gene: 6. The CDR3 totals 13 residues. From germline, CDR1 is SGHAT and CDR2 FQNNGV. The CDR3 is CASSFLGGSEQYF. The DNA of the CDR3 is TGTGCCAGCAGCTTCCTCGGGGGGTCAGAGCAGTACTTC. The variable domain in full, completed from reference TRBV11-2 and TRBJ2-7, reads EAGVAQSPRYKIIEKRQSVAFWCNPISGHATLYWYQQILGQGPKLLIQFQNNGVVDDSQLPKDRFSAERLKGVDSTLKIQPAKLEDSAVYLCASSFLGGSEQYFGPGTRLTVT.

For this clonotype: This may be a read error: a much more frequent sequence differs by one nucleotide. The CDR3 sequence: CSVGRAGGYEQYF. The CDR3 DNA reads TGCAGCGTCGGACGAGCGGGAGGGTACGAGCAGTACTTC. The chain uses TRBV29-1 and TRBJ2-4; 10 bases are shared with TRBD2. Matching the DNA end better, TRBJ2-7 makes the J call doubtful. The CDR3 has 13 amino acids. CDR1 and CDR2 from the germline V gene are SQVTM and ANQGSEA.

This clonotype was seen a few times. The chain is built from TRBV9 and TRBJ2-3; D is ambiguous. The germline V gene has CDR1 SGDLS and CDR2 YYNGEE. V lost 4 bases and J 4 bases, leaving 7 bases between the germline ends. The CDR3 sequence is 12 residues long. CDR3 nucleotide sequence: TGTGCCAGCAGCTCACCCGCAGATACGCAGTATTTT. Translation gives CASSSPADTQYF. Full variable domain (missing parts from reference TRBV9 and TRBJ2-3): DSGVTQTPKHLITATGQRVTLRCSPRSGDLSVYWYQQSLDQGLQFLIQYYNGEERAKGNILERFSAQQFPDLHSELNLSSLELGDSALYFCASSSPADTQYFGPGTRLTVL.

This clonotype was recorded a few times. This sequence joins TRBV12-3 or TRBV12-4 and TRBJ2-1, with 12 bases aligning to TRBD1. Trimming removed 3 bases from V and 8 bases from J; junction bases left unmatched: 5. CDR3 length: 15 residues. CDR3 amino acids: CASSFLGQGADEQFF. As DNA, the CDR3 is TGTGCCAGCAGTTTTTTGGGACAGGGGGCAGATGAGCAGTTCTTC.

Remarks on this clonotype: This could be a read error, since a much larger clone is one nucleotide away. The chain links TRBV4-3 to TRBJ1-1, with D unclear. This CDR3 is 14 amino acids long. Trimming stripped 5 bases from V and 1 base from J, with 11 bases between. Germline CDR1 reads LGHNA; CDR2 reads YSLEER. DNA for the CDR3: TGCGCCAGCAGCTTCCAGGTGGAGAACACTGAAGCTTTCTTT. Translating it yields CASSFQVENTEAFF.

This clonotype has ten or more counts. The chain combines TRBV5-1 with TRBJ2-5; maybe TRBD1 (7 bases). Trimming removed 3 bases at V and 4 bases at J, with 16 bases between. Germline lookup yields CDR1 SGHRS and CDR2 YFSETQ. This CDR3 is 15 amino acids long. The CDR3 coding sequence is TGCGCCAGCAGCTCCGGAGGTCAGGGGGGAGAGACCCAGTACTTC. Its protein is CASSSGGQGGETQYF.

This clonotype was observed once. The chain employs TRBV20-1 and TRBJ2-7, with TRBD2 matching 10 bases. The length of the CDR3 is 14 residues. The germline V gene encodes CDR1 DFQATT and CDR2 SNEGSKA (reference sequence). V dropped 5 bases and J dropped 2; count of bases not matched to a gene: 6. CDR3 DNA sequence: TGCAGTGCTGGTAGCGGGAGGAGAACCTACGAGCAGTACTTC. Protein product: CSAGSGRRTYEQYF.

This clonotype was found many times. The J gene is TRBJ1-2, the V gene TRBV4-3; TRBD1 matches at 9 bases. CDR3 size: 19 residues. CDR1 LGHNA and CDR2 YSLEER come from the germline V gene. J lost 4 bases, V lost 0 bases, and 15 bases had no gene match. As DNA, the CDR3 is TGCGCCAGCAGCCAAGAAAGGGGGGGGATGACAGGGGGAGTCTATGGCTACACCTTC. Translated: CASSQERGGMTGGVYGYTF.

In this sample, this clonotype turned up many times. The rearrangement links TRBV4-2 to TRBJ2-1; TRBD2 agrees at 8 bases. CDR1 LGHNA and CDR2 YNFKEQ come from the germline V gene. The CDR3 extends over 15 amino acids. Trimming at V came to 4 bases and at J to 7 bases, leaving 9 bases not matched to a gene. This chain's CDR3 is CASSPPSSGKNEQFF. For the CDR3, the DNA is TGTGCCAGCAGCCCACCAAGTAGCGGGAAGAATGAGCAGTTCTTC.

A few counts support this clonotype. Germline is not matched at one junction end, which may reflect a read error. The chain employs TRBV7-2 and TRBJ2-4, with D maybe TRBD2 (5 bases). The CDR3 covers 14 residues. Germline CDR1 SGHTA, CDR2 FQGNSA. CDR3 region: CASSLAIAKNIQYF. The CDR3 nucleotides read TGTGCCAGCAGCCTAGCCATAGCCAAAAACATTCAGTACTTC.

A word on this clonotype: Being one base from a much bigger clone, this may be a read error. This chain joins TRBV6-1 and TRBJ1-1; 7 positions match TRBD1. The length of the CDR3 is 14 residues. The germline gives CDR1 MNHNS, CDR2 SASEGT. CDR3 sequence: CAGSTGQDGTEAFF. As DNA, the CDR3 is TGTGCCGGCAGTACTGGACAGGACGGTACTGAAGCTTTCTTT.

This sequence joins TRBV7-2 and TRBJ2-1; D is undetermined. The CDR3 sequence is 11 residues long. Trimming left V 4 bases short and J 4 bases short, with 2 bases between. Germline CDR1 is SGHTA and CDR2 is FQGNSA. The CDR3 protein is CASSWYNEQFF. The CDR3 DNA reads as TGTGCCAGCAGCTGGTACAATGAGCAGTTCTTC.

The CDR3 region has the DNA TGTGCCAGCAGCCGGGGACAGGGCGTACCCGCCTACACCTTC. It codes for CASSRGQGVPAYTF. The J gene is TRBJ1-2, the V gene TRBV4-2, with TRBD1 matching 9 bases. The J segment lost 10 bases and the V segment lost 4 bases, leaving 10 bases of the junction unmatched. The CDR3 runs 14 residues. Germline V lookup: CDR1 LGHNA, CDR2 YNFKEQ.